The rows below give T cell receptor beta chains drawn from one sample of a study of T cells of healthy individuals. TCRdb redid the calling of the 5' RACE reads with MiXCR, one entry per CDR3 protein. The sample includes around 100,000 distinct CDR3 sequences, approximately 15% seen only once; the top ten take roughly 6.1%. The receptors come from a human donor in good health. The CDR3 runs from the conserved cysteine through the conserved F or W. Fields, in order: clone size, D gene, CDR3 length, J gene, V gene, CDR3 DNA, CDR3 protein. The D gene is left open where the match is weak. Expanded clones get a size class; other rows say once, few or many, or leave the size out.

abundance: few; d_gene: NA; len: 12; j_gene: TRBJ2-7; v_gene: TRBV21-1; CDR3nt: TGTCCTAGGACAGGGGGTTCCGACGAGCAGTACTTC; CDR3aa: CPRTGGSDEQYF
abundance: NA; d_gene: TRBD1; len: 14; j_gene: TRBJ2-7; v_gene: TRBV27; CDR3nt: TGTGCCAGCAGGGACGGGACAGTAGGCCACGAGCAGTACTTC; CDR3aa: CASRDGTVGHEQYF
abundance: many; d_gene: TRBD1; len: 14; j_gene: TRBJ2-3; v_gene: TRBV28; CDR3nt: TGTGCCAGCAGCGGGACAGGGAGCACAGATACGCAGTATTTT; CDR3aa: CASSGTGSTDTQYF
abundance: NA; d_gene: TRBD2; len: 15; j_gene: TRBJ2-1; v_gene: TRBV12-3/TRBV12-4; CDR3nt: TGTGCCAGCAGCCCGAGCGGGGTCTCCTACAATGAGCAGTTCTTC; CDR3aa: CASSPSGVSYNEQFF
abundance: few; d_gene: TRBD1; len: 15; j_gene: TRBJ2-2; v_gene: TRBV4-1; CDR3nt: TGCGCCAGCAGCCTTATGGGGCAGGGGGCCGGGGAGCTGTTTTTT; CDR3aa: CASSLMGQGAGELFF
abundance: NA; d_gene: NA; len: 12; j_gene: TRBJ2-7; v_gene: TRBV29-1; CDR3nt: TGCAGCATCCTAGGTCCATCCTACGAGCAGTACTTC; CDR3aa: CSILGPSYEQYF
abundance: NA; d_gene: NA; len: 16; j_gene: TRBJ2-1; v_gene: TRBV28; CDR3nt: TGTGCCAGCAGTCCCCGGATACCGGCCACAAGACGGGAGCAGTTCTTC; CDR3aa: CASSPRIPATRREQFF
abundance: NA; d_gene: TRBD2; len: 18; j_gene: TRBJ2-4; v_gene: TRBV7-9; CDR3nt: TGTGCCAGCAGCCCTGCGCTCTTAGCGGGGGGAAACAAAAACATTCAGTACTTC; CDR3aa: CASSPALLAGGNKNIQYF
abundance: few; d_gene: NA; len: 15; j_gene: TRBJ1-4; v_gene: TRBV25-1; CDR3nt: TGTGCCAGCAGTTCCAATCCCGGGAGATACGAAAAACTGTTTTTT; CDR3aa: CASSSNPGRYEKLFF
abundance: NA; d_gene: TRBD1; len: 15; j_gene: TRBJ1-4; v_gene: TRBV4-3; CDR3nt: TGCGCCAGCAGCCAAGATAACAGGGGGAATGAAAAACTGTTTTTT; CDR3aa: CASSQDNRGNEKLFF
abundance: few; d_gene: TRBD1; len: 15; j_gene: TRBJ1-1; v_gene: TRBV4-1; CDR3nt: TGCGCCAGCAGCCAATCAGGGGGCGTGAACACTGAAGCTTTCTTT; CDR3aa: CASSQSGGVNTEAFF
abundance: NA; d_gene: NA; len: 10; j_gene: TRBJ2-5; v_gene: TRBV20-1; CDR3nt: TGCAGTGCTAGAGAAGGTACCCAGTACTTC; CDR3aa: CSAREGTQYF
abundance: NA; d_gene: NA; len: 12; j_gene: TRBJ1-1; v_gene: TRBV28; CDR3nt: TGTGCCAGCAGCCCCCGTCCCACTGAAGCTTTCTTT; CDR3aa: CASSPRPTEAFF
abundance: few; d_gene: TRBD1; len: 14; j_gene: TRBJ2-5; v_gene: TRBV29-1; CDR3nt: TGCAGCGTCCTACGCGGGACAGGGGAAGAGACCCAGTACTTC; CDR3aa: CSVLRGTGEETQYF
abundance: many; d_gene: NA; len: 12; j_gene: TRBJ1-1; v_gene: TRBV7-9; CDR3nt: TGTGCCAGCAGCGCATTGGAACTGTCAGCTTTCTTT; CDR3aa: CASSALELSAFF
abundance: NA; d_gene: NA; len: 15; j_gene: TRBJ2-3; v_gene: TRBV3-1; CDR3nt: TGTGCCAGCAGCCAAGTCACGGGGTGGACAGATACGCAGTATTTT; CDR3aa: CASSQVTGWTDTQYF
abundance: many; d_gene: NA; len: 15; j_gene: TRBJ1-1; v_gene: TRBV28; CDR3nt: TGTGCCAGCACACCCCCCACAGGGATGAACACTGAAGCTTTCTTT; CDR3aa: CASTPPTGMNTEAFF
abundance: NA; d_gene: TRBD2; len: 17; j_gene: TRBJ2-4; v_gene: TRBV12-3/TRBV12-4; CDR3nt: TGTGCCAGCAGACATACTAGCGGGAGGGCCTGGGGGAACATTCAGTACTTC; CDR3aa: CASRHTSGRAWGNIQYF
abundance: NA; d_gene: NA; len: 12; j_gene: TRBJ2-1; v_gene: TRBV7-9; CDR3nt: TGTGCCAGCAGCCCACACCTAGGGGAGCAGTTCTTC; CDR3aa: CASSPHLGEQFF
abundance: NA; d_gene: NA; len: 13; j_gene: TRBJ1-5; v_gene: TRBV5-6; CDR3nt: TGTGCCAGCAGCCCCGGGACCTATCAGCCCCAGCATTTT; CDR3aa: CASSPGTYQPQHF
abundance: NA; d_gene: NA; len: 14; j_gene: TRBJ1-2; v_gene: TRBV12-3/TRBV12-4; CDR3nt: TGTGCCAGCAGTTTTGGGGGAAGCGGCTATGGCTACACCTTC; CDR3aa: CASSFGGSGYGYTF
abundance: NA; d_gene: NA; len: 15; j_gene: TRBJ2-5; v_gene: TRBV6-2/TRBV6-3; CDR3nt: TGTGCCAGCCGACAATCGAGAGGTCGGCAAGAGACCCAGTACTTC; CDR3aa: CASRQSRGRQETQYF
abundance: few; d_gene: TRBD2; len: 12; j_gene: TRBJ2-1; v_gene: TRBV27; CDR3nt: TGTGCCACCCGTGATCGCGGGGGGGGGCAGTTCTTC; CDR3aa: CATRDRGGGQFF
abundance: NA; d_gene: NA; len: 16; j_gene: TRBJ2-3; v_gene: TRBV6-4; CDR3nt: TGTGCCAGCAGTGACTCGATCGGGGGAGGCACAGATACGCAGTATTTT; CDR3aa: CASSDSIGGGTDTQYF
abundance: few; d_gene: NA; len: 14; j_gene: TRBJ2-7; v_gene: TRBV3-1; CDR3nt: TGTGCCAGCAGCCAGGGCAGGGGCTCCTACGAGCAGTACTTC; CDR3aa: CASSQGRGSYEQYF
abundance: few; d_gene: NA; len: 12; j_gene: TRBJ2-2; v_gene: TRBV7-2; CDR3nt: TGTGCCAGCGGACCGTCCACCGGGGAGCTGTTTTTT; CDR3aa: CASGPSTGELFF
abundance: NA; d_gene: TRBD2; len: 15; j_gene: TRBJ2-1; v_gene: TRBV7-2; CDR3nt: TGTGCCAGCAGCTTAGGTCTAGCGGGGGGGCTCAATCCGTTCTTC; CDR3aa: CASSLGLAGGLNPFF
abundance: many; d_gene: NA; len: 13; j_gene: TRBJ2-4; v_gene: TRBV2; CDR3nt: TGTGCCACCACGGGGGAGGCTAAAAACATTCAGTACTTC; CDR3aa: CATTGEAKNIQYF
abundance: few; d_gene: TRBD1; len: 14; j_gene: TRBJ2-7; v_gene: TRBV6-2/TRBV6-3; CDR3nt: TGTGCCAGCAGTCACGGACAGGGGGCAGCGGAGCAGTACTTC; CDR3aa: CASSHGQGAAEQYF
abundance: few; d_gene: NA; len: 14; j_gene: TRBJ2-5; v_gene: TRBV27; CDR3nt: TGTGCCAGCAGTTCCTGGGGAAGGGAGAAGACCCAGTACTTC; CDR3aa: CASSSWGREKTQYF
abundance: many; d_gene: TRBD1; len: 15; j_gene: TRBJ2-5; v_gene: TRBV18; CDR3nt: TGTGCCAGCTCACCCGGGACAGGAGGTTTGGGGACCCAGTACTTC; CDR3aa: CASSPGTGGLGTQYF
abundance: NA; d_gene: NA; len: 17; j_gene: TRBJ2-5; v_gene: TRBV21-1; CDR3nt: TGTGCCAGCAGCAAAGGGCCAAGTAGCGGGAGGGCCCAGACCCAGTACTTC; CDR3aa: CASSKGPSSGRAQTQYF
abundance: NA; d_gene: NA; len: 14; j_gene: TRBJ2-2; v_gene: TRBV7-9; CDR3nt: TGTGCCAGCAGTCCCAGGGGACATGCCGGGGAGCTGTTTTTT; CDR3aa: CASSPRGHAGELFF
abundance: NA; d_gene: TRBD1; len: 14; j_gene: TRBJ1-5; v_gene: TRBV20-1; CDR3nt: TGCAGTGCTGCGACAGGGGGTTTTGGTCAGCCCCAGCATTTT; CDR3aa: CSAATGGFGQPQHF
abundance: few; d_gene: TRBD2; len: 15; j_gene: TRBJ2-3; v_gene: TRBV20-1; CDR3nt: TGCAGTGCTAGAGGGGCGGGGGGCTTCACAGATACGCAGTATTTT; CDR3aa: CSARGAGGFTDTQYF
abundance: NA; d_gene: NA; len: 14; j_gene: TRBJ2-7; v_gene: TRBV6-6; CDR3nt: TGTGCCAGCAGTTACTCGCAGGTCGCCTACGAGCAGTACTTC; CDR3aa: CASSYSQVAYEQYF
abundance: many; d_gene: TRBD1; len: 14; j_gene: TRBJ1-5; v_gene: TRBV5-5; CDR3nt: TGTGCCAGCAGCGGGACAGGAGGGGATCAGCCCCAGCATTTT; CDR3aa: CASSGTGGDQPQHF
abundance: many; d_gene: NA; len: 13; j_gene: TRBJ1-2; v_gene: TRBV6-2/TRBV6-3; CDR3nt: TGTGCCAGCATCGACGGTGATAACTATGGCTACACCTTC; CDR3aa: CASIDGDNYGYTF
abundance: many; d_gene: NA; len: 15; j_gene: TRBJ2-1; v_gene: TRBV7-2; CDR3nt: TGTGCCAGCAGCCCCACCCGGGACCCTTGGAATGAGCAGTTCTTC; CDR3aa: CASSPTRDPWNEQFF